In its sample, the clone carrying this TCR beta chain was seen a few times. Its antigen remains unidentified. The data originate from a study of vaccination and CD4 T cells after COVID-19. Sequence data for DNA of cultured CD4+ T cells were generated by the Oncomine TCR Beta short-read assay. TCRdb fed the PCR reads into MiXCR, producing one record per CDR3 protein. The table records 15,000 or so distinct CDR3 sequences, roughly 60% of them present only once. The V gene lost 3 bases and the J gene lost 2 bases, with 14 bases spanning the gap. This CDR3 has 15 residues. This sample's treatment: approximately nine-day PBMC culture with coronavirus spike peptide pools or control peptides (ViraFEST assay).

The sample consisted of CD4+ T cells from blood, cultured in vitro. The rearrangement uses TRBV12-3 or TRBV12-4 and TRBJ2-7; maybe TRBD1 (6 bases). The receptor was derived from a human donor who had recovered from COVID-19. DNA for the CDR3: TGTGCCAGCAGTTTGTTTGGGACAAGAACCTACGAGCAGTACTTC. It yields the protein CASSLFGTRTYEQYF.